This TCR beta chain appears in the sequencing data of a study of beta chain features in type 1 diabetes. Study context: All samples combined gave 95 million to 130 million sorted cells for examination. The study's findings and limits: VDJ junctions in type 1 diabetes patients carried more deletions and fewer insertions.

With respect to this clone: Its antigen remains unidentified.

All of the isolated RNA was reverse transcribed, so expressed TCRB transcripts were sequenced. Data came from immunoSEQ multiplex PCR; TCRdb stores just in-frame clones and leaves some out. This sample has roughly 300,000 clones, with roughly 15% found just once. Approximately 100 mL of blood, on average, came from one heparinised draw per donor. Sequenced: central memory CD4+ T cells from blood. The receptor's source is a man younger than 40 in good health.

The CDR3 DNA reads TGTGCCAGCATTGGTTTGGGGAGGAACACTGAAGCTTTCTTT. Translating it yields CASIGLGRNTEAFF. The rearrangement uses TRBV7-9 and TRBJ1-1; D not resolved. The CDR3 contains 14 residues. V was pared by 7 bases and J by 1 base, with 13 bases between. Germline loops: CDR1 SEHNR, CDR2 FQNEAQ (reference sequence).